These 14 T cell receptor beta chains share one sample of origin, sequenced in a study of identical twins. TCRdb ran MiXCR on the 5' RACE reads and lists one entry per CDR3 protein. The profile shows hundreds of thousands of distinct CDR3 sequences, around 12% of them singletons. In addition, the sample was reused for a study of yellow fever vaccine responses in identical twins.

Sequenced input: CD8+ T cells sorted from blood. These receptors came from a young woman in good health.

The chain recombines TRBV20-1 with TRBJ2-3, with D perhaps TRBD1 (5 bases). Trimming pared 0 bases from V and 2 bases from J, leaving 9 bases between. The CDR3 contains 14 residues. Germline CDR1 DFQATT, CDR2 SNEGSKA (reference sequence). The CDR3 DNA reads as TGCAGTGCTAGAGAGGGGCAGACCACAGATACGCAGTATTTT. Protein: CSAREGQTTDTQYF.

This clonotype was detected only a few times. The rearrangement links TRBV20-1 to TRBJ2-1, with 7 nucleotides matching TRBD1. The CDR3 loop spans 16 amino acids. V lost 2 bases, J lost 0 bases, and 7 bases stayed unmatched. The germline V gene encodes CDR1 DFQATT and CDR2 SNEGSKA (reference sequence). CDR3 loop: CSARPDRELSYNEQFF. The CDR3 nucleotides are TGCAGTGCTAGACCCGACAGGGAGCTCTCCTACAATGAGCAGTTCTTC.

The CDR3 region is CASSSLTGEGYTF. CDR3 coding DNA: TGTGCCAGCAGTTCCCTGACAGGTGAAGGCTACACCTTC. This sequence joins TRBV28 and TRBJ1-2, with D possibly TRBD1 on 6 matching bases. Germline V gene data show CDR1 as MDHEN and CDR2 as SYDVKM. This CDR3 region has 13 residues. V lost 4 bases and J 8 bases, leaving 14 bases between the germline ends.

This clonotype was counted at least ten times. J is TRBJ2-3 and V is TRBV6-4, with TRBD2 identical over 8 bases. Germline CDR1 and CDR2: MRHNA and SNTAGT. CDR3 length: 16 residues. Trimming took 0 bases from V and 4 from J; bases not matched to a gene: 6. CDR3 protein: CASSDSPGGSADTQYF. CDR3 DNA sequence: TGTGCCAGCAGTGACTCACCGGGGGGGTCCGCAGATACGCAGTATTTT.

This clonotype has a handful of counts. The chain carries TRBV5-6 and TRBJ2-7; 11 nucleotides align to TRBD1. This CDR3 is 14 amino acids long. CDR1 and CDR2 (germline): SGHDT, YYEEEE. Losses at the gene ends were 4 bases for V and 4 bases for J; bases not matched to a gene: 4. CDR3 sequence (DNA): TGTGCCAGCAGCGCCCGGGACAGGGGGTACGAGCAGTACGTC. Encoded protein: CASSARDRGYEQYV.

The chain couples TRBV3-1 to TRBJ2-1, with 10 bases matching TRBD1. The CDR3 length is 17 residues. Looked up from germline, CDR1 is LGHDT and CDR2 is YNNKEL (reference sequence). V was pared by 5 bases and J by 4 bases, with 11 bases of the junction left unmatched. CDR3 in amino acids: CASSDFGGQGVYNEQFF. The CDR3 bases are TGTGCCAGCAGCGATTTTGGCGGACAGGGGGTTTACAATGAGCAGTTCTTC.

CDR3 sequence reads: CATSIEIISYEQYF. CDR3 nucleotide sequence: TGTGCCACCAGTATAGAAATAATCTCCTACGAGCAGTACTTC. The chain recombines TRBV15 with TRBJ2-7, with D uncertain. V was cut by 6 bases and J by 0 bases, with 12 bases left in between. The V gene's germline CDR1 is LNHNV and CDR2 YYDKDF (reference sequence). The CDR3 sequence is 14 residues long.

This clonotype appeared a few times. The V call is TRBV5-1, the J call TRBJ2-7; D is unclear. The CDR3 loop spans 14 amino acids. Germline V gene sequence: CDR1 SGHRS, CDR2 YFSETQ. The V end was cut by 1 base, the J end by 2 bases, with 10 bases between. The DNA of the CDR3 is TGCGCCAGCAGCTTGAACGGGTTTCCCTACGAGCAGTACTTC. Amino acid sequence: CASSLNGFPYEQYF.

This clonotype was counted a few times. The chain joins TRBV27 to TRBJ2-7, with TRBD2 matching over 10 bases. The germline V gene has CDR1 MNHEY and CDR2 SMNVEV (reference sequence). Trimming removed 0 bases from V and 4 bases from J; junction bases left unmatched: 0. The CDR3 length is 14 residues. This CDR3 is CASSLSGLAYEQYF. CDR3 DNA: TGTGCCAGCAGTTTATCGGGACTAGCGTACGAGCAGTACTTC.

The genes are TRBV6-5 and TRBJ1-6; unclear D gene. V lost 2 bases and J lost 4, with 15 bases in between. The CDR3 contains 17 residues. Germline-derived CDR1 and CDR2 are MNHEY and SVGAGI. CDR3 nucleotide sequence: TGTGCCAGCAGTTACCGGGCAGGAGAAGGGTATAATTCACCCCTCCACTTT. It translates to CASSYRAGEGYNSPLHF.

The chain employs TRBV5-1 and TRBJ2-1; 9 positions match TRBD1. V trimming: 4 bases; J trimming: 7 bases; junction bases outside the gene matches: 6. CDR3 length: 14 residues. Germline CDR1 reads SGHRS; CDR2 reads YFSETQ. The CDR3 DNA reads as TGCGCCAGCAGCCCGAGGACAGGGGTAAATGAGCAGTTCTTC. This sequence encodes CASSPRTGVNEQFF.

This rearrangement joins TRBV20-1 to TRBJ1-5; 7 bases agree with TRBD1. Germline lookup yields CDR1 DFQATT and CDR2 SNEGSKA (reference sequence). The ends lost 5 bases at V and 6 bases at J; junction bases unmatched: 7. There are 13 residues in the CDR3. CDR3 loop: CSAGDSWVQPQHF. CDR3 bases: TGCAGTGCTGGGGACAGCTGGGTTCAGCCCCAGCATTTT.

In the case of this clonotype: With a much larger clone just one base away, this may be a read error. CDR3 amino acids: CASSLDRGREQFF. CDR3 bases: TGTGCCAGCAGCTTAGACAGGGGGCGTGAGCAGTTCTTC. The V call is TRBV7-9, the J call TRBJ2-1; 9 nucleotides line up with TRBD1. The trim removed 1 base at V and 9 bases at J, leaving 1 base unmatched. The CDR3 spans 13 residues. CDR1 is SEHNR and CDR2 is FQNEAQ in the germline V gene (reference sequence).

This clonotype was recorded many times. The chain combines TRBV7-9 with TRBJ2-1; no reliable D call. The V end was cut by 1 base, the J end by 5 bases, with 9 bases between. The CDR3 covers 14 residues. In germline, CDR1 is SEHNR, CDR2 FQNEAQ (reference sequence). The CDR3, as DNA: TGTGCCAGCAGCTTAGAAGACGCAAACAATGAGCAGTTCTTC. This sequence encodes CASSLEDANNEQFF.